Sequencing of this TCR beta chain was carried out in a study of human T cells and chemical hapten exposure. Overall study: 0.01% DPC was applied to the upper back in patch tests, which were read at 6 days. Cases of alopecia areata, totalis or universalis occurred in a predominantly female patient group. Notes on the study in general: In comparison with controls, expanded TCRs gave rise to a significantly larger number of large CDR3 similarity clusters.

Each CDR3 protein gets one entry after TCRdb re-called the RACE reads with MiXCR. The sample carries roughly 82,000 distinct CDR3 sequences, roughly 10% recorded once. As for time point: patch test 1, 2 weeks after DPC sensitization. This sample's treatment: therapeutic diphenylcyclopropenone sensitization with weekly scalp DPC. Extraction of total RNA was performed on unfractionated whole blood. The CDR3 runs 15 residues. Germline-derived CDR1 and CDR2 are SQVTM and ANQGSEA. The J segment lost 13 bases and the V segment lost 0 bases, leaving 16 bases of the junction unmatched. In regard to this clonotype: The antigen remains undetermined.

This clonotype was obtained from a woman aged 55-69 years with alopecia areata. Some clones in this sample may be carry-over from other donors' samples. The V and J genes are TRBV29-1 and TRBJ2-5, with 8 bases fitting TRBD1. Specimen: whole blood, collected in connection with sensitization to the hapten diphenylcyclopropenone (DPC). CDR3: CSVEDLGQGALPWYF. For the CDR3, the DNA is TGCAGCGTTGAAGATCTTGGCCAGGGGGCGCTTCCCTGGTACTTC.